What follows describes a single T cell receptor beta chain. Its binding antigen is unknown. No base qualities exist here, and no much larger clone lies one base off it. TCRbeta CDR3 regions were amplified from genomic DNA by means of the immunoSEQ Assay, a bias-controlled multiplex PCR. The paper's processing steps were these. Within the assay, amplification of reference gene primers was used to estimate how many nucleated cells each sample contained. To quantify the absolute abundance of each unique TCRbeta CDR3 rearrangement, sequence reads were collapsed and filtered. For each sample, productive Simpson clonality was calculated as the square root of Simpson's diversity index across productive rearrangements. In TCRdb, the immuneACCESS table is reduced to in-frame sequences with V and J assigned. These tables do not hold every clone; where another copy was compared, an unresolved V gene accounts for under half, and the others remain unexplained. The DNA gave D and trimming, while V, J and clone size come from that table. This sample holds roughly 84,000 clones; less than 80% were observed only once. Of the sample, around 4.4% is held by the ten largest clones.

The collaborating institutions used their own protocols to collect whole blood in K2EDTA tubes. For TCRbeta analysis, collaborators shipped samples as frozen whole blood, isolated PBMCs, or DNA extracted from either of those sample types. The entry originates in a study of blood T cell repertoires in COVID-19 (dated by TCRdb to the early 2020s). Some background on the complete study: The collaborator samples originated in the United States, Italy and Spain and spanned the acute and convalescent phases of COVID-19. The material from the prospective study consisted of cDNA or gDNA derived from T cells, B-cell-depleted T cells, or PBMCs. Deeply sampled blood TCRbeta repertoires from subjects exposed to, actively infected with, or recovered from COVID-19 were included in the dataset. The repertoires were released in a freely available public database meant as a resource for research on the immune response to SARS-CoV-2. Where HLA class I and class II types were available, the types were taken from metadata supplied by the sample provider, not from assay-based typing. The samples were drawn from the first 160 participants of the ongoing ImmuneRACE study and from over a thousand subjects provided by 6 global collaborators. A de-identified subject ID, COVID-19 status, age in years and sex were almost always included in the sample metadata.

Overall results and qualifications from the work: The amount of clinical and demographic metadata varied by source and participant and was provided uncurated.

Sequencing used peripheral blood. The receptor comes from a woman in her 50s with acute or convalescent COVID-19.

The nucleotide sequence is TGTGCCAGCATATCCGGCGGGGGGCCAAGGCACGAGCAGTACTTC. Translated, this is CASISGGGPRHEQYF. The chain is made from TRBV28 and TRBJ2-7; TRBD2 aligns with 8 central bases. Counted from cysteine to phenylalanine, this CDR3 has 15 amino acids. The entry retains the CDR3 DNA only, 45 bases that are in frame from base 1. V ends up 7 bases short and J 5 bases short, with an unmatched junction base count of 13. Looking up the germline V gene yields CDR1 MDHEN and CDR2 SYDVKM.